Listed here are 8 T cell receptor beta chains from one sample, sequenced in a study of blood T cell repertoires in COVID-19. TCRdb's copy holds only in-frame clones and misses some; the assay was immunoSEQ multiplex PCR. The sample includes more than 140,000 clones, 70% to 90% of them seen just once. The material sequenced was peripheral blood. The receptors shown here come from a woman in her fifties or sixties with acute or convalescent COVID-19.

This chain links TRBV10-1 with TRBJ2-1, with D hard to call. In germline, CDR1 is WNHNN, CDR2 SYGVQD (reference sequence). Trimming took off 0 bases at V and 6 bases at J, with 15 bases between the two ends. The CDR3 is 16 amino acids. The CDR3: CASSESGTVGFNEQFF. The CDR3 nucleotides are TGCGCCAGCAGTGAGTCAGGTACCGTCGGGTTCAATGAGCAGTTCTTC.

This chain links TRBV5-4 with TRBJ2-7; the match to TRBD1 covers 8 bases. Germline CDR1 is SGHNT and CDR2 is YYREEE (reference sequence). The CDR3 runs 15 residues. V lost 4 bases and J lost 0; bases outside the gene matches: 6. In nucleotides, the CDR3 is TGTGCCAGCAGCGTTGGGGGACAGGCCTCCTACGAGCAGTACTTC. Translated, it gives CASSVGGQASYEQYF.

V gene TRBV5-5 combines with J gene TRBJ1-6, with TRBD1 as a possible D gene (5 bases). The CDR3 length is 14 residues. V lost 0 bases to trimming and J lost 9 bases, with 10 bases between them. Looked up from germline, CDR1 is SGHKS and CDR2 is YYEKEE (reference sequence). CDR3 DNA: TGTGCCAGCAGCTTGGAAGGGAGGGGTTCACCCCTCCACTTT. Amino acids: CASSLEGRGSPLHF.

J is TRBJ1-2 and V is TRBV7-9; 8 nucleotides line up with TRBD1. J was trimmed by 7 bases and V by 1 base; bases with no gene match: 8. The CDR3 consists of 15 residues. From germline, CDR1 is SEHNR and CDR2 FQNEAQ (reference sequence). The CDR3 region is CASSLGWGQAIGYTF. The CDR3 DNA reads as TGTGCCAGCAGCTTAGGGTGGGGACAGGCTATTGGCTACACCTTC.

V and J are TRBV6-1 and TRBJ1-2, with D unresolved. Trimming took off 3 bases at V and 5 bases at J, with 4 bases between the two ends. This CDR3 has 11 amino acids. CDR1 MNHNS and CDR2 SASEGT come from the germline V gene. CDR3 loop: CASSDLYGYTF. Here the CDR3 DNA reads TGTGCCAGCAGTGATCTATATGGCTACACCTTC.

The rearrangement links TRBV30 to TRBJ2-7, with D perhaps TRBD1 (6 bases). The length of the CDR3 is 14 residues. CDR1 and CDR2 from the germline V gene are GTSNPN and SVGIG (reference sequence). Deletions cut 4 bases from V and 0 bases from J, with 13 bases between. CDR3 coding DNA: TGTGCCTGGACCATACAGGGTAACTCCTACGAGCAGTACTTC. Residues: CAWTIQGNSYEQYF. Full variable domain (missing parts from reference TRBV30 and TRBJ2-7): SQTIHQWPATLVQPVGSPLSLECTVEGTSNPNLYWYRQAAGRGLQLLFYSVGIGQISSEVPQNLSASRPQDRQFILSSKKLLLSDSGFYLCAWTIQGNSYEQYFGPGTRLTVT.

The chain uses TRBV4-1 and TRBJ2-7; 7 nucleotides agree with TRBD2. Trimming cost V 0 bases and J 0 bases; bases outside gene matches: 2. The CDR3 length is 15 residues. The germline V gene encodes CDR1 MGHRA and CDR2 YSYEKL. Here the CDR3 reads CASSQEAGSSYEQYF. CDR3 nucleotide sequence: TGCGCCAGCAGCCAAGAAGCGGGGAGCTCCTACGAGCAGTACTTC.

The rearrangement uses TRBV28 and TRBJ2-1; TRBD1 matches at 7 bases. Looked up from germline, CDR1 is MDHEN and CDR2 is SYDVKM. CDR3 size: 16 residues. V was clipped by 5 bases and J by 4 bases; unmatched bases: 11. The DNA for the CDR3 is TGTGCCAGCAGTGACAGGGTCCAACTCCTTTACAATGAGCAGTTCTTC. It is translated as CASSDRVQLLYNEQFF. Looking up the rest from reference TRBV28 and TRBJ2-1 gives the full variable domain: DVKVTQSSRYLVKRTGEKVFLECVQDMDHENMFWYRQDPGLGLRLIYFSYDVKMKEKGDIPEGYSVSREKKERFSLILESASTNQTSMYLCASSDRVQLLYNEQFFGPGTRLTVL.